Presented here are 23 T cell receptor beta chains from one specimen sequenced in a study of cytomegalovirus exposure and HLA in healthy donors. The PCR employed 60 Vbeta primers together with 13 Jbeta primers. The table came from immunoSEQ multiplex PCR; TCRdb's copy has only in-frame clones and leaves some out. The data show about 180,000 clones, about 79% seen once. Sample: PBMCs. Receptor source: a girl aged 2 to 9 in good health and CMV-seropositive.

The chain carries TRBV6-5 and TRBJ1-2, with no clear D. This CDR3 comprises 14 residues. Germline loops: CDR1 MNHEY, CDR2 SVGAGI. Trimming removed 4 bases at V and 4 bases at J, with 13 bases between. This chain's CDR3 is CASSSPDIPYGYTF. In DNA, the CDR3 is TGTGCCAGCAGTTCCCCCGACATCCCCTATGGCTACACCTTC.

This clone was recorded only once. This chain uses TRBV5-1 with TRBJ2-3; D call uncertain. The germline V and J ends were trimmed by 0 bases and 0 bases, with 14 bases remaining between them. Germline V CDR1 and CDR2: SGHRS, YFSETQ. This CDR3 spans 17 amino acids. The CDR3 loop reads CASSLDGVLPSTDTQYF. The CDR3 coding sequence is TGCGCCAGCAGCTTGGATGGTGTACTCCCTAGCACAGATACGCAGTATTTT.

The chain's CDR3 is CAISENRGTYGYTF. CDR3 in DNA: TGTGCCATCAGTGAAAACAGGGGCACCTATGGCTACACCTTC. This chain uses TRBV10-3 with TRBJ1-2, with TRBD1 matching over 7 bases. Unmatched junction bases numbered 5, after V lost 3 bases and J lost 4 bases. The CDR3 consists of 14 residues. The germline gives CDR1 ENHRY, CDR2 SYGVKD.

The chain links TRBV28 to TRBJ2-7, with 7 bases fitting TRBD1. The CDR3 sequence is 14 residues long. Unmatched junction bases numbered 6, after V lost 6 bases and J lost 1 base. Germline CDR1 MDHEN, CDR2 SYDVKM. The chain's CDR3 is CASRASGQSYEQYF. CDR3 DNA sequence: TGTGCCAGCAGGGCATCGGGACAGTCCTACGAGCAGTACTTC.

CDR3 bases: TGTGCCAGCAGCGTAGTGAGGGGGTTGAACACTGAAGCTTTCTTT. Translated, it gives CASSVVRGLNTEAFF. The gene calls are TRBV9 and TRBJ1-1, with D perhaps matching TRBD1 (6 bases). Per germline, CDR1 SGDLS and CDR2 YYNGEE. The CDR3 runs to 15 residues. The V end was cut by 0 bases, the J end by 0 bases, with 9 bases between. Looking up the rest from reference TRBV9 and TRBJ1-1 gives the full variable domain: DSGVTQTPKHLITATGQRVTLRCSPRSGDLSVYWYQQSLDQGLQFLIQYYNGEERAKGNILERFSAQQFPDLHSELNLSSLELGDSALYFCASSVVRGLNTEAFFGQGTRLTVV.

V is TRBV5-1 and J is TRBJ1-4; perhaps TRBD1 as D (6 bases). The CDR3 consists of 15 residues. V lost 0 bases and J lost 3, with 9 bases in between. Looked up from germline, CDR1 is SGHRS and CDR2 is YFSETQ. DNA for the CDR3: TGCGCCAGCAGCTTGGCGGACAGTCCTAATGAAAAACTGTTTTTT. Translation: CASSLADSPNEKLFF.

The chain is built from TRBV25-1 and TRBJ2-1; possible D gene TRBD2, 5 bases. The CDR3 is 14 amino acids. Trimming stripped 3 bases from V and 1 base from J, with 7 bases between. The V gene's germline CDR1 is MGHDK and CDR2 SYGVNS. In DNA form, the CDR3 reads TGTGCCAGCAGTGATCTAGCTTCCTACAATGAGCAGTTCTTC. This translates into CASSDLASYNEQFF.

This chain's CDR3 is CASSQVRGLGTEAFF. CDR3 DNA sequence: TGTGCCAGCAGCCAAGTAAGGGGTTTGGGCACTGAAGCTTTCTTT. The chain uses TRBV14 and TRBJ1-1, with D perhaps matching TRBD1 (5 bases). Germline V gene lookup returns CDR1 SGHDN and CDR2 FVKESK. The CDR3 runs to 15 residues. With 1 base removed from V and 4 bases from J, the gap between germline ends came to 13 bases.

The rearrangement uses TRBV7-3 and TRBJ2-2, with D uncertain. This CDR3 contains 13 residues. Germline V lookup: CDR1 SGHTA, CDR2 FQGTGA. With 1 base removed from V and 7 bases from J, the gap between germline ends came to 7 bases. CDR3 region: CASSLNSRGELFF. CDR3 bases: TGTGCCAGCAGCTTAAACAGCCGCGGGGAGCTGTTTTTT.

The chain combines TRBV7-4 with TRBJ2-4; D is perhaps TRBD1 (5 bases). CDR1 is SGHVT, CDR2 SQSDAQ, per germline. Trimming pared 5 bases from V and 0 bases from J, leaving 23 bases between. CDR3 size: 19 residues. In nucleotides, the CDR3 is TGTGCCAGCAGCCCAGGCCCCGAAGGAACAGGTCTAGCCAAAAACATTCAGTACTTC. This encodes CASSPGPEGTGLAKNIQYF.

V and J are TRBV5-4 and TRBJ1-2, with no clear D. This CDR3 is built from 13 residues. Germline V CDR1 and CDR2: SGHNT, YYREEE (reference sequence). V lost 2 bases and J lost 3, with 8 bases in between. CDR3 bases: TGTGCCAGCAGCTTAGGTCGGGACTATGGCTACACCTTC. Amino acid sequence: CASSLGRDYGYTF.

This sequence joins TRBV12-5 and TRBJ2-3; a weak D match, TRBD2 (5 bases). V was shortened by 1 base and J by 2 bases, with 16 bases between the two germline ends. Germline-derived CDR1 and CDR2 are LGHNT and FRNRAP. The CDR3 totals 17 residues. DNA of the CDR3: TGTGCTAGTGGTTTGGGGGAGACATCAGGATACACAGATACGCAGTATTTT. Encoded protein: CASGLGETSGYTDTQYF.

The chain links TRBV6-5 to TRBJ2-7; D perhaps matches TRBD1 (6 bases). The CDR3 runs to 14 residues. The germline CDR1 and CDR2 sequences are MNHEY and SVGAGI. Trimming shortened V by 5 bases and J by 2 bases, and 13 bases separated the two germline ends. The CDR3 nucleotides are TGTGCCAGCAGTCCCCAGGGGAAAACCTACGAGCAGTACTTC. Translation: CASSPQGKTYEQYF.

This clone appeared a few times. As DNA, the CDR3 is TGTGCCAGCAGCGTAGGAGTAAGAAGCGGGGAGCTTAGCACAGATACGCAGTATTTT. Protein sequence: CASSVGVRSGELSTDTQYF. The chain recombines TRBV9 with TRBJ2-3; TRBD2 aligns across 7 bases. CDR3 length: 19 amino acids. CDR1 and CDR2 from the germline V gene are SGDLS and YYNGEE. The V and J ends lost 0 bases and 0 bases, in that order; junction bases with no gene match: 13.

In its sample, this clone was seen once. The chain joins TRBV4-2 to TRBJ1-2; 7 nucleotides match TRBD1. The CDR3 has 15 amino acids. Germline CDR1 is LGHNA and CDR2 is YNFKEQ. V trimming: 0 bases; J trimming: 3 bases; junction bases outside the gene matches: 4. CDR3 DNA sequence: TGTGCCAGCAGCCAAGACCAGGGGGAATACTATGGCTACACCTTC. Protein: CASSQDQGEYYGYTF.

This sequence joins TRBV5-1 and TRBJ2-7, with a tentative D call TRBD2 (6 bases). Per the germline V gene, CDR1 is SGHRS and CDR2 is YFSETQ. There are 17 residues in the CDR3. Between the trimmed V and J ends, which lost 5 bases and 3 bases, there was a span of 24 bases. The CDR3 reads CASRPLPKAGPVYEQYF. CDR3 sequence (DNA): TGCGCCAGCAGACCTCTCCCTAAGGCGGGACCCGTCTACGAGCAGTACTTC.

The rearrangement joins TRBV11-2 to TRBJ2-7; TRBD2 is a possible D gene (6 bases). CDR3 length equals 13 residues. V was cut by 5 bases and J by 3 bases, with 11 bases left in between. The germline gives CDR1 SGHAT, CDR2 FQNNGV. For the CDR3, the DNA is TGTGCCAGCAGCCTAGGGACTTACTACGAGCAGTACTTC. It encodes CASSLGTYYEQYF.

The chain combines TRBV6-1 with TRBJ1-6; TRBD1 agrees at 8 bases. V dropped 3 bases and J dropped 14; count of bases not matched to a gene: 15. Germline V gene data show CDR1 as MNHNS and CDR2 as SASEGT. The CDR3 contains 16 residues. CDR3 DNA: TGTGCCAGCAGTGACATGTCCGGGACAGGAGTTTGTACCCTCCACTTT. Translation gives CASSDMSGTGVCTLHF.

The V and J genes are TRBV30 and TRBJ2-4, with 9 bases identical to TRBD1. From germline, CDR1 is GTSNPN and CDR2 SVGIG (reference sequence). Trimming removed 1 base from V and 7 bases from J; junction bases left unmatched: 5. CDR3 size: 14 residues. This CDR3 is CAWSDPGTGNIQYF. Written as DNA, the CDR3 is TGTGCCTGGAGTGATCCCGGGACAGGGAACATTCAGTACTTC.

This clone was detected a few times. V usage is TRBV6-5 and J usage is TRBJ2-3; TRBD1 agrees at 8 bases. The CDR3 contains 12 residues. Germline CDR1 reads MNHEY; CDR2 reads SVGAGI. Germline trimming cut 6 bases from V and 11 bases from J; bases unmatched to any gene: 7. The CDR3 region is CASRLSTGVQYF. Written as DNA, the CDR3 is TGTGCCAGCAGATTGTCGACAGGGGTGCAGTATTTT.

V is TRBV7-2 and J is TRBJ1-2; D is undetermined. The germline V gene encodes CDR1 SGHTA and CDR2 FQGNSA. The CDR3 extends over 14 amino acids. The ends were cut back, 1 base at V and 6 bases at J, with 12 bases in the middle. The CDR3 region has the DNA TGTGCCAGCAGCTTAGAGGTTGGGAGACATGGCTACACCTTC. This codes for CASSLEVGRHGYTF. Drawing the rest from reference TRBV7-2 and TRBJ1-2, the complete variable domain is GAGVSQSPSNKVTEKGKDVELRCDPISGHTALYWYRQSLGQGLEFLIYFQGNSAPDKSGLPSDRFSAERTGGSVSTLTIQRTQQEDSAVYLCASSLEVGRHGYTFGSGTRLTVV.

With regard to this clone: The junction departs from the called germline gene at one end, perhaps through a read error. This chain connects TRBV7-9 to TRBJ2-7; 10 nucleotides line up with TRBD1. Germline V gene data show CDR1 as SEHNR and CDR2 as FQNEAQ (reference sequence). The CDR3 runs to 15 residues. CDR3: CANSLGTGVTYEQYF. CDR3 nucleotide sequence: TGTGCCAACAGCTTAGGGACAGGGGTGACCTACGAGCAGTACTTC.

This clone appeared once. This chain links TRBV10-3 with TRBJ2-1; 8 nucleotides agree with TRBD2. Germline assignment: CDR1 ENHRY and CDR2 SYGVKD. Trimming removed 7 bases from V and 0 bases from J; junction bases left unmatched: 14. The CDR3 is made up of 18 amino acids. CDR3 protein: CAINRNLAGPHSYNEQFF. The CDR3 DNA reads TGTGCCATCAACCGAAATCTAGCGGGCCCTCACTCCTACAATGAGCAGTTCTTC.